This T cell receptor (beta chain) was profiled in a study of vaccination and CD4 T cells after COVID-19. The germline CDR1 and CDR2 sequences are ENHRY and SYGVKD. V was pared by 6 bases and J by 7 bases, with 15 bases between. This CDR3 spans 13 amino acids. This clonotype was picked up a small number of times. The antigen is undetermined. Treatment here: approximately nine-day PBMC culture with coronavirus spike peptide pools or control peptides (ViraFEST assay). Half the growth medium was swapped for new IL-2 medium on days 3 and 7. An Oncomine TCR Beta short-read assay was used to sequence the DNA from cultured CD4+ T cells. From the PCR reads, TCRdb called clonotypes with MiXCR, one entry per CDR3 protein. The profile shows about 15,000 distinct CDR3 sequences, less than 30% of them singletons.

This chain uses TRBV10-3 with TRBJ1-2, with D maybe TRBD1 (5 bases). Material: cultured CD4+ T cells from blood. This TCR derives from a human donor with COVID-19. This CDR3 reads CAIRGVAGPGYTF. In nucleotides, the CDR3 is TGTGCCATCAGGGGTGTGGCAGGGCCTGGCTACACCTTC.